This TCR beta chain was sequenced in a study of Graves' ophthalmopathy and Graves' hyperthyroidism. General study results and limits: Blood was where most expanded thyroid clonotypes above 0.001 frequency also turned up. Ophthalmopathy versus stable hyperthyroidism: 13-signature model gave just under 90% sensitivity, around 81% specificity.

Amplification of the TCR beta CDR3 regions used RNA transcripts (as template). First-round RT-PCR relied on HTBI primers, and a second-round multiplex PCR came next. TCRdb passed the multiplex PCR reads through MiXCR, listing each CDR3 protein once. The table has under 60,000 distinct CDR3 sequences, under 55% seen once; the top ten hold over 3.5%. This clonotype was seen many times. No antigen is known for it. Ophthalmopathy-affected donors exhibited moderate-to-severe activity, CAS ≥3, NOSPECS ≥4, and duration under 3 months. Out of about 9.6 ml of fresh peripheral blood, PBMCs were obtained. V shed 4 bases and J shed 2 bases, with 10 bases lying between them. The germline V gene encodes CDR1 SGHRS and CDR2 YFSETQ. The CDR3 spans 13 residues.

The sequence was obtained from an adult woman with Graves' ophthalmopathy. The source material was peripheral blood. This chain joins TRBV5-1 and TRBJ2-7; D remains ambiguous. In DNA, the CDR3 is TGCGCCAGCAGCCCAGATCCCACCTACGAGCAGTACTTC. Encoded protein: CASSPDPTYEQYF.